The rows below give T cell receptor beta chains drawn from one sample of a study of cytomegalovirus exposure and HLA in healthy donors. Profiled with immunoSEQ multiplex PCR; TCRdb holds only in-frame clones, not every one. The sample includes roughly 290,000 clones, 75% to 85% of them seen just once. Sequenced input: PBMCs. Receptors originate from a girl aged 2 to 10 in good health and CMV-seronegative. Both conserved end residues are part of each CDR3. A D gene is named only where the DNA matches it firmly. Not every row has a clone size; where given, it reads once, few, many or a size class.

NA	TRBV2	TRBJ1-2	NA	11	CASRSNYGYTF	TGTGCCAGCAGGAGTAACTATGGCTACACCTTC
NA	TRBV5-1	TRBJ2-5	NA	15	CASSLAGRTQETQYF	TGCGCCAGCAGCTTAGCAGGGCGTACCCAAGAGACCCAGTACTTC
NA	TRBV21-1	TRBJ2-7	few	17	CASTTSTGTGATYEQYF	TGTGCCAGCACTACCTCCACCGGGACAGGGGCCACCTACGAGCAGTACTTC
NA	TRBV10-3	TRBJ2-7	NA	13	CATTTGSSYEQYF	TGTGCCACGACAACAGGGAGCTCCTACGAGCAGTACTTC
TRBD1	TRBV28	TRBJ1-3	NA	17	CASSLGPGQGAGNTIYF	TGTGCCAGCAGTTTAGGACCGGGACAGGGGGCTGGAAACACCATATATTTT
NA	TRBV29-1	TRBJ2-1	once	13	CSVDGTPYNEQFF	TGCAGCGTTGATGGTACACCCTACAATGAGCAGTTCTTC
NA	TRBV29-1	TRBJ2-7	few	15	CSPRPPSEDTHEQYF	TGCAGCCCTAGACCCCCTAGCGAGGACACCCACGAGCAGTACTTC
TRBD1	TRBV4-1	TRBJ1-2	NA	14	CASSQRTGVYGYTF	TGCGCCAGCAGCCAAAGGACAGGGGTCTATGGCTACACCTTC
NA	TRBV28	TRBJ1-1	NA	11	CASSFYTEAFF	TGTGCCAGCAGTTTCTACACTGAAGCTTTCTTT
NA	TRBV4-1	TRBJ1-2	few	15	CASSRNRRPNYGYTF	TGCGCCAGCAGCCGAAACAGGCGGCCTAACTATGGCTACACCTTC
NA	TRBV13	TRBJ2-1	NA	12	CASSSGYNEQFF	TGTGCCAGCAGCTCCGGGTACAATGAGCAGTTCTTC
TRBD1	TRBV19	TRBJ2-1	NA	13	CASTQTGGYEQFF	TGTGCCAGTACCCAGACAGGGGGCTATGAGCAGTTCTTC
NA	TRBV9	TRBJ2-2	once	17	CASSVRELPLYTGELFF	TGTGCCAGCAGCGTACGGGAGCTCCCCCTTTACACCGGGGAGCTGTTTTTT
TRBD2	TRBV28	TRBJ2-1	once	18	CASSLASGGPPNRNEQFF	TGTGCCAGCAGTTTAGCTAGCGGGGGGCCCCCGAACCGCAATGAGCAGTTCTTC
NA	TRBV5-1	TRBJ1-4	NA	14	CASSLAPGGEKLFF	TGCGCCAGCAGCTTGGCCCCAGGAGGTGAAAAACTGTTTTTT
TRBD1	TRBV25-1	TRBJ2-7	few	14	CASSVRQGQYEQYF	TGTGCCAGCAGTGTCCGACAGGGGCAATACGAGCAGTACTTC
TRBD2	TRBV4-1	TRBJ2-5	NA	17	CASSQGLAGGRGETQYF	TGCGCCAGCAGCCAAGGACTAGCGGGGGGGAGGGGAGAGACCCAGTACTTC
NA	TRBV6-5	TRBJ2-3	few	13	CASTPSVIDTQYF	TGTGCCAGCACCCCCTCGGTAATAGATACGCAGTATTTT
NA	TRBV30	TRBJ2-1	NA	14	CAWSRGQIYNEQFF	TGTGCCTGGAGTAGAGGACAGATATACAATGAGCAGTTCTTC
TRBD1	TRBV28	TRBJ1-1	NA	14	CASSAPGQGGEAFF	TGTGCCAGCAGTGCCCCGGGACAGGGGGGTGAAGCTTTCTTT
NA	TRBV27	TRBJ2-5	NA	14	CASSLSFPGETQYF	TGTGCCAGCAGTTTATCGTTTCCGGGAGAGACCCAGTACTTC
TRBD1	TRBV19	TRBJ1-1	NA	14	CASSITGQGVEAFF	TGTGCCAGTAGTATCACGGGACAGGGGGTTGAAGCTTTCTTT
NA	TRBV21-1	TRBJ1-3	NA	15	CASSRTGRRRNTIYF	TGTGCCAGCAGCAGGACAGGGCGGCGGCGGAACACCATATATTTT
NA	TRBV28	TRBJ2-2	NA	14	CASSPNTGAGELFF	TGTGCCAGCAGTCCAAATACAGGAGCGGGGGAGCTGTTTTTT
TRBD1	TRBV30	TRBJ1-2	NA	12	CAWTRQGYGYTF	TGTGCCTGGACTAGACAGGGGTATGGCTACACCTTC
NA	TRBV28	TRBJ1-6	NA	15	CASSTIRHNNSPLHF	TGTGCCAGCAGTACGATCCGACACAATAATTCACCCCTCCACTTT
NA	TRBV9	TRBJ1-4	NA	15	CASSTRPTRWEKLFF	TGTGCCAGCAGCACCCGGCCGACGCGGTGGGAAAAACTGTTTTTT
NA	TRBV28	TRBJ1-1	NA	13	CASSSVPIAEAFF	TGTGCCAGCAGCTCAGTACCGATCGCTGAAGCTTTCTTT
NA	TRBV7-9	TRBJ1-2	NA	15	CAPEGLYREGYGYTF	TGTGCCCCCGAGGGGTTGTACAGGGAGGGCTATGGCTACACCTTC
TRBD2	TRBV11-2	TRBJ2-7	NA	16	CASSFRLAGEGCEQYF	TGTGCCAGCAGCTTCAGGCTAGCGGGAGAAGGATGCGAGCAGTACTTC
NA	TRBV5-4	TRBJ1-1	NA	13	CASSLVTGAEAFF	TGTGCCAGCAGCTTGGTGACCGGGGCTGAAGCTTTCTTT
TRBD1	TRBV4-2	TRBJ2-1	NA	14	CASSQDRGSNEQFF	TGTGCCAGCAGCCAAGACAGGGGGAGTAATGAGCAGTTCTTC
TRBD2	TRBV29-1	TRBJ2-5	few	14	CSAILAGGGETQYF	TGCAGCGCTATATTAGCGGGAGGAGGGGAGACCCAGTACTTC
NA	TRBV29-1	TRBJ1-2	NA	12	CSVRQANYGYTF	TGCAGCGTACGACAGGCTAACTATGGCTACACCTTC
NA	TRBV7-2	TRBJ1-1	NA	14	CASRSPGRNTEAFF	TGTGCCAGCAGGTCCCCGGGAAGGAACACTGAAGCTTTCTTT
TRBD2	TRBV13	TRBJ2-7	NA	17	CASSTFLDGRETYEQYF	TGTGCCAGCAGCACCTTCCTAGACGGGAGGGAGACCTACGAGCAGTACTTC
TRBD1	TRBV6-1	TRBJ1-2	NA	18	CASSEAKSWQGADYGYTF	TGTGCCAGCAGTGAAGCGAAATCCTGGCAGGGGGCGGACTATGGCTACACCTTC
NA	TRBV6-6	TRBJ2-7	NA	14	CASSYLGLSYEQYF	TGTGCCAGCAGTTACCTAGGTTTATCCTACGAGCAGTACTTC
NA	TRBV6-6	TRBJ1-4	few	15	CASSYSRATNEKLFF	TGTGCCAGCAGTTACTCAAGAGCAACTAATGAAAAACTGTTTTTT
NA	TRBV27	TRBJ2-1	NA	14	CASSPWEDQNEQFF	TGTGCCAGCAGTCCCTGGGAGGACCAGAATGAGCAGTTCTTC
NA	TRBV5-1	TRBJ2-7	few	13	CASSLPGFHEQYF	TGCGCCAGCAGCTTGCCAGGATTCCACGAGCAGTACTTC
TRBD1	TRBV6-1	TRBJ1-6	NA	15	CASTGWDRGNSPLHF	TGTGCCAGCACGGGCTGGGACAGGGGTAATTCACCCCTCCACTTT
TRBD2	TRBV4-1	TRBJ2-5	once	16	CASSQATSGGVGTQYF	TGTGCCAGCAGCCAGGCGACTAGCGGGGGGGTAGGGACCCAGTACTTC
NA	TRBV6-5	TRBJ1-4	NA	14	CASSRQTTNEKLFF	TGTGCCAGCAGTCGACAGACAACTAATGAAAAACTGTTTTTT
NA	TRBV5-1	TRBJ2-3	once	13	CASSQLAGDTQYF	TGCGCCAGCAGCCAGTTAGCCGGGGATACGCAGTATTTT
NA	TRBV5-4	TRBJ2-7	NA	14	CASSLGAGTYEQYF	TGTGCCAGCAGCTTGGGGGCGGGGACCTACGAGCAGTACTTC
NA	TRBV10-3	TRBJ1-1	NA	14	CAISERREVTEAFF	TGTGCCATCAGTGAGCGCAGGGAGGTCACTGAAGCTTTCTTT
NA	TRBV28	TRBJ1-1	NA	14	CASSHQPSTAEAFF	TGTGCCAGCAGTCACCAGCCGTCGACAGCAGAAGCTTTCTTT
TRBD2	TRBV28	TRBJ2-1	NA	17	CASSLGLAEPDYNEQFF	TGTGCCAGCAGCTTGGGACTAGCGGAGCCGGACTACAATGAGCAGTTCTTC
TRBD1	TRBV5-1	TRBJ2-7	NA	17	CASSLVYLWTGTYEQYF	TGCGCCAGCAGCTTGGTTTACTTATGGACAGGGACCTACGAGCAGTACTTC
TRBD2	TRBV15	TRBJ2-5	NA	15	CATTPGGGYQETQYF	TGTGCCACCACCCCTGGCGGGGGGTACCAAGAGACCCAGTACTTC
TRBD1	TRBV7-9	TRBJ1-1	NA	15	CASSRDRGRWTEAFF	TGTGCCAGCAGCCGGGACAGGGGGCGATGGACTGAAGCTTTCTTT
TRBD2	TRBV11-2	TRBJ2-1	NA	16	CASSRISGRALNEQFF	TGTGCCAGCAGCCGAATTAGCGGGAGGGCCCTCAATGAGCAGTTCTTC